The 7 T cell receptor beta chains in this list originate from one sample, sequenced in a study of blood T cells in healthy people across ages. The authors ran a second PCR of roughly 6 to 11 cycles using a sample-barcoded 5' primer and a J-beta primer mix. TCRdb reprocessed the 5' RACE reads with MiXCR, giving one entry per CDR3 protein. Of roughly 1.4 million distinct CDR3 sequences in the sample, around 59% are singletons; the top ten hold about 6.3%. Sequencing was done on a sample of blood. These receptors all come from a man younger than 35 in good health.

The CDR3 spells CASSATSGGPHTQYF. Written as DNA, the CDR3 is TGTGCCAGCAGCGCAACTAGCGGGGGGCCCCATACGCAGTATTTT. This chain links TRBV6-1 with TRBJ2-3; 12 bases are a match to TRBD2. This CDR3 contains 15 residues. The germline CDR1 and CDR2 sequences are MNHNS and SASEGT. J lost 7 bases, V lost 6 bases, and 8 bases had no gene match.

This clonotype was recorded a few times. This chain joins TRBV4-3 and TRBJ2-4; 7 bases line up with TRBD1. The CDR3 length is 16 residues. Germline loops: CDR1 LGHNA, CDR2 YSLEER. With 2 bases clipped from V and 5 bases from J, the junction kept 9 bases outside the gene matches. CDR3 sequence reads: CASSQTGTVLENIQYF. The CDR3 DNA reads as TGCGCCAGCAGCCAAACCGGGACAGTCCTAGAAAACATTCAGTACTTC.

V and J are TRBV5-1 and TRBJ1-3, with 7 bases identical to TRBD1. The CDR3 is made up of 15 amino acids. Trimming removed 6 bases from V and 4 bases from J; junction bases left unmatched: 10. The V gene's germline CDR1 is SGHRS and CDR2 YFSETQ. The CDR3 spells CASTAVPGQGNTIYF. As DNA, the CDR3 is TGCGCCAGCACCGCCGTACCGGGACAGGGAAACACCATATATTTT.

The CDR3 nucleotides read TGCAGTGCTAGTATGACGGGGGTCGACGAGCAGTACTTC. Amino acid sequence: CSASMTGVDEQYF. This chain links TRBV20-1 with TRBJ2-5; a possible D gene is TRBD2 (6 bases). The DNA matches TRBJ2-7 better at its end, which makes the J call doubtful. CDR1 is DFQATT and CDR2 is SNEGSKA in the germline V gene (reference sequence). The CDR3 length is 13 residues.

The rearrangement joins TRBV27 to TRBJ2-1; 14 nucleotides line up with TRBD2. The CDR3 is 15 residues long. CDR1 is MNHEY and CDR2 is SMNVEV in the germline V gene (reference sequence). Trimming took 4 bases from V and 10 from J; bases not matched to a gene: 6. In nucleotides, the CDR3 is TGTGCCAGCAGTTCAGGGACTAGCGGGAGCGAAGAGCAGTTCTTC. It encodes CASSSGTSGSEEQFF.

The chain links TRBV7-2 to TRBJ1-2; D possibly corresponds to TRBD1 (6 bases). The germline V and J ends were trimmed by 0 bases and 0 bases, with 17 bases remaining between them. Per the germline V gene, CDR1 is SGHTA and CDR2 is FQGNSA. The length of the CDR3 is 18 residues. For the CDR3, the DNA is TGTGCCAGCAGCTTAGCGCCCCCGGGCGGGGGCACTAACTATGGCTACACCTTC. Protein: CASSLAPPGGGTNYGYTF.

This chain joins TRBV7-8 and TRBJ2-5; 7 bases are a match to TRBD2. The germline V gene has CDR1 SGHVS and CDR2 FQNEAQ. V was pared by 7 bases and J by 10 bases, with 15 bases of the junction left unmatched. The CDR3 runs 14 residues. The CDR3: CASTRGVEMVGQYF. CDR3 DNA sequence: TGTGCCAGCACCCGGGGGGTAGAAATGGTGGGCCAGTACTTC.